Reported below is one T cell receptor (beta chain). Libraries were prepared by immunoSEQ multiplex PCR; TCRdb keeps only in-frame clonotypes and omits some of them. The repertoire includes fewer than 200,000 clones, around 82% of them detected once, and 1% to 1.5% sits in the top ten. The sample belongs to a study of blood T cell repertoires in COVID-19. The receptor was derived from a man in his 60s who had recovered from COVID-19. The sequenced sample consisted of peripheral blood.

The CDR3: CAISELSGTATEAFF. For the CDR3, the DNA is TGTGCCATCAGTGAGTTATCCGGGACAGCCACTGAAGCTTTCTTT. V and J are TRBV10-3 and TRBJ1-1; TRBD1 aligns across 7 bases. Germline lookup yields CDR1 ENHRY and CDR2 SYGVKD. J was trimmed by 4 bases and V by 1 base; bases with no gene match: 6. The CDR3 is 15 residues long.